A selection of T cell receptor beta chains follows, all from one sample in a study of early T cells in non-severe SARS-CoV-2 infection. From the 5' RACE reads, TCRdb called clonotypes with MiXCR, one entry per CDR3 protein. The profile shows about 31,000 distinct CDR3 sequences, around 5% of them singletons. The material sequenced was whole blood. The source is an adult who was a healthcare worker with PCR-confirmed SARS-CoV-2 infection or an uninfected control (not recorded which). Both conserved end residues are part of each CDR3. Each record gives: V gene, D gene, J gene, clone size, CDR3 DNA, CDR3 protein. The D gene is left open where the match is weak. Clone size, where shown, is once, few, many, or a class for clones that have expanded.

>TRBV18|-|TRBJ2-3|few
TGTGCCAGCTCACCACCTTCTACCGGCCCCAGTCAGCAGTATTTT
CASSPPSTGPSQQYF
>TRBV20-1|TRBD2|TRBJ2-5|-
TGCAGTGCTAGCCCTCCGGGACTAGCCGAACAAGAGACCCAGTACTTC
CSASPPGLAEQETQYF
>TRBV5-1|TRBD1|TRBJ2-2|few
TGCGCCAGCAGCTTCGGACAGGGCACCACCGGGGAGCTGTTTTTT
CASSFGQGTTGELFF
>TRBV7-2|TRBD1|TRBJ1-5|-
TGTGCCAGCAGCCAACTACCAGGGGGCCTCAATCAGCCCCAGCATTTT
CASSQLPGGLNQPQHF
>TRBV19|TRBD2|TRBJ2-7|few
TGTGCCAGTAGTCCCCGCCCCGGACTAGACTACGAGCAGTACTTC
CASSPRPGLDYEQYF
>TRBV15|-|TRBJ1-3|many
TGTGCCACCAGTCCCGACAGATCCTCTGGAAACACCATATATTTT
CATSPDRSSGNTIYF
>TRBV7-2|-|TRBJ2-7|few
TGTGCCAGCAGCTTATTGTGGGGCGAGCAGTACTTC
CASSLLWGEQYF
>TRBV6-2/TRBV6-3|TRBD2|TRBJ2-2|many
TGTGCCAGCAGTTACCTCGGGAGGGCGCGGGAGCTGTTTTTT
CASSYLGRARELFF
>TRBV14|-|TRBJ1-3|few
TGTGCCAGCAGCCAAGATCCGGGGGCGAGGACTGGAAACACCATATATTTT
CASSQDPGARTGNTIYF
>TRBV28|TRBD2|TRBJ2-1|many
TGTGCCAGCCGGGACTATCTGTCCTACAATGAGCAGTTCTTC
CASRDYLSYNEQFF
>TRBV6-2/TRBV6-3|-|TRBJ1-2|-
TGTGCCACGAGGGACTATGGCTACACCTTC
CATRDYGYTF
>TRBV7-2|-|TRBJ2-6|few
TGTGCCAGCAGCATACAGGGAGCCTCTGGGGCCAACGTCCTGACTTTC
CASSIQGASGANVLTF
>TRBV11-3|-|TRBJ1-1|medium-sized
TGTGCCAGCAGCTTAATCGGGCTGGGGGGCACTGAAGCTTTCTTT
CASSLIGLGGTEAFF
>TRBV11-1|-|TRBJ2-5|many
TGTGCCAGCAGCTCCAGACAAGAGACCCAGTACTTC
CASSSRQETQYF
>TRBV7-2|TRBD2|TRBJ2-1|-
TGTGCCAGCACCTTTTTCGGTAGCGGGACCTACAATGAGCAGTTCTTC
CASTFFGSGTYNEQFF
>TRBV14|-|TRBJ1-2|many
TGTGCCAGCAGCCAAGATAATACTCCGGCTTATGGCTACACCTTC
CASSQDNTPAYGYTF
>TRBV20-1|-|TRBJ2-7|-
TGCAGTGCTAGGATTAGCCACAACGAGCAGTACTTC
CSARISHNEQYF
>TRBV12-3/TRBV12-4|-|TRBJ1-1|many
TGTGCCAGCAGATCCCGACCGAACACTGAAGCTTTCTTT
CASRSRPNTEAFF
>TRBV7-2|-|TRBJ2-2|many
TGTGCCAGCACCAAGACGCGGGGCACCGGGGAGCTGTTTTTT
CASTKTRGTGELFF
>TRBV30|-|TRBJ2-5|few
TGTGCCTGGGTTAAACAGGGTGGAGGTCAAGAGACCCAGTACTTC
CAWVKQGGGQETQYF
>TRBV7-9|TRBD2|TRBJ2-1|-
TGTGCCAGCAGCTTAGGGGCAATAGCGGGGAGCTCCTACAATGAGCAGTTCTTC
CASSLGAIAGSSYNEQFF
>TRBV11-2|TRBD1|TRBJ1-2|-
TGTGCCAGCAGCACCGGGACAGGGGACTATGGCTACACCTTC
CASSTGTGDYGYTF
>TRBV24-1|-|TRBJ2-1|many
TGTGCCACCCAGGGGTTAGGTGAGCAGTTCTTC
CATQGLGEQFF
>TRBV15|-|TRBJ2-3|few
TGTGCCACCAGCATCCAGTCTGGGGATACGCAGTATTTT
CATSIQSGDTQYF
>TRBV10-2|-|TRBJ2-5|many
TGCGCCAGCAGTGAGTCGACTCGGGGGACAAGGGAGACCCAGTACTTC
CASSESTRGTRETQYF
>TRBV10-1|TRBD1|TRBJ2-4|many
TGCGCCAGCAGTGCCGTGGACAGGGGAGCCAAAAACATTCAGTACTTC
CASSAVDRGAKNIQYF
>TRBV5-1|-|TRBJ2-1|many
TGCGCCAGCAGCTTGGGGGAAAATGAGCAGTTCTTC
CASSLGENEQFF
>TRBV12-3/TRBV12-4|-|TRBJ1-1|many
TGTGCCAGCAGCCTGAGGGCGGTCAACACTGAAGCTTTCTTT
CASSLRAVNTEAFF
>TRBV11-2|-|TRBJ2-3|-
TGTGCCAGCAGCTTAGTACTAGGGATTGGTACGCAGTATTTT
CASSLVLGIGTQYF
>TRBV7-9|-|TRBJ2-5|many
TGTGCCAGCAGCTTAGGGGTCATAAACCAAGAGACCCAGTACTTC
CASSLGVINQETQYF
>TRBV2|TRBD1|TRBJ1-5|many
TGTGCCAGCAGTAGCCTATACAGGGGAAGCAATCAGCCCCAGCATTTT
CASSSLYRGSNQPQHF
>TRBV18|TRBD1|TRBJ1-1|-
TGTGCCAGCTCGCAGACAGGGGCGAACACTGAAGCTTTCTTT
CASSQTGANTEAFF
>TRBV2|-|TRBJ2-7|many
TGTGCCAGCAGGGCCGACTATAACTCCTACGAGCAGTACTTC
CASRADYNSYEQYF
>TRBV6-6|-|TRBJ1-1|many
TGTGCCAGCACCCACTTCACTGAAGCTTTCTTT
CASTHFTEAFF
>TRBV20-1|TRBD1|TRBJ1-2|few
TGCAGTGCTAGAGGGGAAGACAGGGCATATGGCTACACCTTC
CSARGEDRAYGYTF
>TRBV18|-|TRBJ2-1|few
TGTGCCAGCTCACCGGGGAGCCGCTACAATGAGCAGTTCTTC
CASSPGSRYNEQFF
>TRBV2|TRBD2|TRBJ2-7|many
TGTGCCAGCAGTGAAGAGCGACTAGCGTTAAGTGAGCAGTACTTC
CASSEERLALSEQYF
>TRBV6-2/TRBV6-3|TRBD2|TRBJ2-7|-
TGTGCCAGCAGCGGACTAGCGGGGGGGCTTTTCGGAAGCGAGCAGTACTTC
CASSGLAGGLFGSEQYF
>TRBV28|-|TRBJ2-7|many
TGTGCCAGCAGTTTACCCCAGGGATATGGCGAGCAGTACTTC
CASSLPQGYGEQYF
>TRBV6-6|TRBD1|TRBJ2-6|many
TGTGCCAGCAGGAGGACAGGGAGCTCTGGGGCCAACGTCCTGACTTTC
CASRRTGSSGANVLTF
>TRBV10-3|-|TRBJ2-7|-
TGTGCCATCAGTGAAGGCTGGACTTACGAGCAGTACTTC
CAISEGWTYEQYF
>TRBV5-1|TRBD1|TRBJ2-7|few
TGCGCCAGCAGCCTAGGGACAGCAGTCGAGCAGTACTTC
CASSLGTAVEQYF
>TRBV29-1|-|TRBJ1-4|many
TGCAGCGTTGTTTGGGGCGCCGATGAAAAACTGTTTTTT
CSVVWGADEKLFF
>TRBV20-1|TRBD1|TRBJ2-6|many
TGCAGTGCTCCCCGGACAGGTAGCTCTGGGGCCAACGTCCTGACTTTC
CSAPRTGSSGANVLTF
>TRBV9|TRBD2|TRBJ2-1|few
TGTGCCAGCAGCCCCCTTCCGGGTAGCGGGAGAGATGAGCAGTTCTTC
CASSPLPGSGRDEQFF
>TRBV6-5|-|TRBJ2-1|few
TGTGCCAGCAGTCGTGGCGGGACAGCCGGGTCAGTCCCCGAGCAGTTCTTC
CASSRGGTAGSVPEQFF
>TRBV11-2|TRBD2|TRBJ2-1|many
TGTGCCAGCAGCACCTGGACTAGCGGGAGTTCCTACAATGAGCAGTTCTTC
CASSTWTSGSSYNEQFF
>TRBV9|TRBD2|TRBJ2-6|many
TGTGCCAGCAGCGAGAGGAGGGGACTAGCGGGAGCATCTGGGGCCAACGTCCTGACTTTC
CASSERRGLAGASGANVLTF
>TRBV27|TRBD1|TRBJ2-5|many
TGTGCCAGCAGTTTCGGACAGGGAGAATCTGAGACCCAGTACTTC
CASSFGQGESETQYF
>TRBV29-1|-|TRBJ2-1|-
TGCAGCGTTGAGGCAGGGAGCTCCTACAATGAGCAGTTCTTC
CSVEAGSSYNEQFF
>TRBV24-1|-|TRBJ2-5|many
TGTGCCACCAGTGATCCGGCAGTTCAAGAGACCCAGTACTTC
CATSDPAVQETQYF
>TRBV24-1|-|TRBJ1-4|many
TGTGCCACCAGTGATCCCACCGCAACTAATGAAAAACTGTTTTTT
CATSDPTATNEKLFF